One sample yielded the 2 T cell receptor beta chains listed below, sequenced in a study of regulatory and conventional T cells in RAG deficiency. Only in-frame clones appear in the TCRdb table, and some are missing; sequencing was by immunoSEQ multiplex PCR. The table has around 30,000 clones, over 80% seen once. The data also belong to a second study, concerning regulatory T cells. That paper notes: The primer mix had 52 TRBV and 13 TRBJ primers.

The sample was CD8+ T cells sorted from blood. Every receptor here comes from a human donor in good health.

The chain joins TRBV4-1 to TRBJ2-1; 7 positions match TRBD2. Trimming removed 3 bases from V and 7 bases from J; junction bases left unmatched: 6. CDR1 is MGHRA and CDR2 is YSYEKL in the germline V gene. The CDR3 sequence is 14 residues long. The CDR3 DNA is TGCGCCAGCAGCCATCCTAACGGGGGGAATGAGCAGTTCTTC. As protein: CASSHPNGGNEQFF.

The chain couples TRBV6-5 to TRBJ2-7, with 14 bases identical to TRBD2. V was pared by 5 bases and J by 4 bases, with 1 base of the junction left unmatched. Germline V gene data show CDR1 as MNHEY and CDR2 as SVGAGI. This CDR3 has 14 amino acids. This chain's CDR3 is CASSRTSGRYEQYF. DNA for the CDR3: TGTGCCAGCAGTCGGACTAGCGGGAGGTACGAGCAGTACTTC.